What follows is one T cell receptor (beta chain) and its context. Its antigen is currently unknown. The method was immunoSEQ multiplex PCR; TCRdb's version includes in-frame clones alone and lacks a portion of them. Counted here are about 130,000 clones, just over 90% occurring once; the ten biggest clones make up 1.5% to 2%. The sample is drawn from a study of T cell responses to AZD1222 COVID-19 vaccine. Overall study: Second doses that came at about 4 or about 12 weeks were put together. The study, taken as a whole, reports: Of the AZD1222 recipients, only 5 to 7 were seropositive at baseline. Two doses of AZD1222 preceded a rise in Spike-specific TCR breadth and depth. Clonal diversity was possibly underestimated; the donors were predominantly white British and more often female.

V lost 9 bases and J 5 bases, leaving 11 bases between the germline ends. Germline CDR1 and CDR2: SNHLY and FYNNEI. This CDR3 region has 11 residues. This specimen was peripheral blood, taken on day 0 of AZD1222 vaccination. The chain employs TRBV2 and TRBJ2-7; possibly TRBD1 for D (6 bases). This clonotype originated in an adult in good health. The CDR3 loop reads CASRGMDEQYF. The CDR3 nucleotides are TGTGCCAGTAGGGGGATGGACGAGCAGTACTTC.